The rows below give T cell receptor beta chains drawn from one sample of a study of PD-L1 blockade in urothelial cancer. Clones were read by immunoSEQ multiplex PCR, and TCRdb kept only the in-frame ones, dropping some. Counted here are 130,000 or so clones, 70% to 85% occurring once; the ten biggest clones make up roughly 2.9%. Material: PBMCs, obtained around atezolizumab (anti-PD-L1) treatment. Receptors were obtained from a man aged 50 to 59 with urothelial cancer. Both conserved end residues are part of each CDR3. D genes are given only for firm matches. The size entry is marked missing in some rows and otherwise reads once, few, many or a size class.

D gene | J gene | V gene | clone size | CDR3 DNA | CDR3 protein
NA | TRBJ2-7 | TRBV5-4 | NA | TGTGCCAGCAGCTCGGGAGATGCTGCCGAGCAGTACTTC | CASSSGDAAEQYF
TRBD1 | TRBJ1-6 | TRBV27 | once | TGTGCCAGCAGTCCACAGGGGGTAATTTCACCCCTCCACTTT | CASSPQGVISPLHF
NA | TRBJ1-5 | TRBV7-9 | NA | TGTGCCAGCAGCTTCGCCGGGGACAATCAGCCCCAGCATTTT | CASSFAGDNQPQHF
NA | TRBJ2-7 | TRBV19 | NA | TGTGCCAGTAGTCTACGTTTCCCCTACTACGAGCAGTACTTC | CASSLRFPYYEQYF
NA | TRBJ2-5 | TRBV27 | NA | TGTGCCAGCAGTTTTACCCACGGCAGGGGATTGGAGACCCAGTACTTC | CASSFTHGRGLETQYF
NA | TRBJ2-7 | TRBV7-4 | few | TGTGCCAGCGAGGGGCAAACGGGAGTTCACTCCTACGAGCAGTACTTC | CASEGQTGVHSYEQYF
TRBD1 | TRBJ1-1 | TRBV10-3 | NA | TGTGCCATCAGTGAGTCGGGACAGGCACTCCCTGAAGCTTTCTTT | CAISESGQALPEAFF
TRBD1 | TRBJ1-2 | TRBV28 | NA | TGTGCCAGCAGTCAACGGACAGGGGGGTTCTATGGCTACACCTTC | CASSQRTGGFYGYTF
NA | TRBJ2-2 | TRBV6-6 | NA | TGTGCCAGCAGTTACAAAGCGGTAACCACCGGGGAGCTGTTTTTT | CASSYKAVTTGELFF
NA | TRBJ2-2 | TRBV11-3 | NA | TGTGCCAGCAGCTTAGATCACTACGGGGAGCTGTTTTTT | CASSLDHYGELFF
NA | TRBJ2-3 | TRBV11-3 | NA | TGTGCCAGCAGCCCCGGGGTGGCGTTTAGCACAGATACGCAGTATTTT | CASSPGVAFSTDTQYF
TRBD2 | TRBJ2-7 | TRBV5-4 | NA | TGTGCCAGCAGCCCTACTTTCGGGCTAGCGGCCTACGAGCAGTACTTC | CASSPTFGLAAYEQYF
NA | TRBJ2-4 | TRBV18 | NA | TGTGCCAGCTCACCCACCTCAGGGGCCGGCGGAAACATTCAGTACTTC | CASSPTSGAGGNIQYF
TRBD1 | TRBJ2-5 | TRBV6-1 | NA | TGTGCCAGCAGTACTGACAGGGGGTCATCGACGACCCAGTACTTC | CASSTDRGSSTTQYF
TRBD2 | TRBJ2-1 | TRBV15 | NA | TGTGCAACCGCGGGACTAGCATACAATGAGCAGTTCTTC | CATAGLAYNEQFF
NA | TRBJ1-6 | TRBV2 | NA | TGTGCCAGCAGTGCGTCCCACAGCTATAATTCACCCCTCCACTTT | CASSASHSYNSPLHF
TRBD1 | TRBJ1-1 | TRBV10-3 | NA | TGTGCCATCAGCCGGGACAGAAACACTGAAGCTTTCTTT | CAISRDRNTEAFF
TRBD2 | TRBJ2-1 | TRBV7-9 | NA | TGTGCCAGCAGCTCCTTCGGGTCCCAGAGCGGGAGGGGTTCGGATGAGCAGTTCTTC | CASSSFGSQSGRGSDEQFF
NA | TRBJ2-7 | TRBV28 | NA | TGTGCCACCACCGCGCTAGGCCACGAGCAGTACTTC | CATTALGHEQYF
NA | TRBJ2-5 | TRBV7-8 | NA | TGTGCCAGCAGCCCCACGGAGAGCCAAGAGACCCAGTACTTC | CASSPTESQETQYF
TRBD1 | TRBJ2-7 | TRBV19 | NA | TGTGCCAGTGGACAGGGAACCTACGAGCAGTACTTC | CASGQGTYEQYF
NA | TRBJ1-4 | TRBV15 | NA | TGTGCCACCAGCAGACAGGATGAAAAACTGTTTTTT | CATSRQDEKLFF
NA | TRBJ1-2 | TRBV13 | NA | TGTGCCAGCAGCGTTGATACTTGGGGGCCCTATGGCTACACCTTC | CASSVDTWGPYGYTF
NA | TRBJ1-3 | TRBV5-1 | few | TGCGCCAGCAGCCTTTCGGGGAGCTCTGGAAACACCATATATTTT | CASSLSGSSGNTIYF
NA | TRBJ1-2 | TRBV15 | NA | TGTGCCACCAGCAGAGAGGCAATTGTTGGCTATGGCTACACCTTC | CATSREAIVGYGYTF
TRBD1 | TRBJ1-2 | TRBV9 | few | TGTGCCAGCAGCCCGTCGACAGGGGGCAGTGGCTATGGCTACACCTTC | CASSPSTGGSGYGYTF
NA | TRBJ2-7 | TRBV6-6 | NA | TGTGCCAGCTTGGGGGCCGAGACCTACGAGCAGTACTTC | CASLGAETYEQYF
NA | TRBJ2-3 | TRBV28 | once | TGTGCCAGCAGGGTAGCGGAACGCACAGATACGCAGTATTTT | CASRVAERTDTQYF
NA | TRBJ2-3 | TRBV5-6 | NA | TGTGCCAGCAGCTCGGACTATCGAGATACGCAGTATTTT | CASSSDYRDTQYF
NA | TRBJ1-3 | TRBV6-5 | once | TGTGCCAGCAGTTACGCGAACACCATATATTTT | CASSYANTIYF
TRBD1 | TRBJ1-2 | TRBV9 | NA | TGTGCCAGCAGCCCCTTGACAGGGACCTTGGATGGCTACACCTTC | CASSPLTGTLDGYTF
TRBD1 | TRBJ1-1 | TRBV6-5 | NA | TGTGCCAGCAGCCAGGGACAGGGTGGGCCTGAAGCTTTCTTT | CASSQGQGGPEAFF
TRBD1 | TRBJ1-2 | TRBV5-1 | NA | TGCGCCAGCAGCTTAGCGAGACAGGGACCAAACTATGGCTACACCTTC | CASSLARQGPNYGYTF
NA | TRBJ1-1 | TRBV27 | NA | TGTGCCATCCTAGTGGTGCGGGACACTGAAGCTTTCTTT | CAILVVRDTEAFF
NA | TRBJ1-6 | TRBV5-1 | NA | TGCGCCAGCAAGAGACAGGAGAGCTCCTATAATTCACCCCTCCACTTT | CASKRQESSYNSPLHF
TRBD2 | TRBJ2-1 | TRBV19 | NA | TGTGCCAGTAGTAGGGGGACTAGCGGGAGTGTTAATGAGCAGTTCTTC | CASSRGTSGSVNEQFF
TRBD2 | TRBJ2-1 | TRBV5-6 | few | TGTGCCAGCAGCTTTCAGGGACTAGCCTACGCCTCCTACAATGAGCAGTTCTTC | CASSFQGLAYASYNEQFF
NA | TRBJ2-2 | TRBV27 | NA | TGTGCCAGCAGCCAAGGGGGGGCTGACAAAACCGGGGAGCTGTTTTTT | CASSQGGADKTGELFF
NA | TRBJ2-1 | TRBV19 | NA | TGTGCCAGTAGTATCCCCGCAGGGAAGTCGGGCAATGAGCAGTTCTTC | CASSIPAGKSGNEQFF
NA | TRBJ1-4 | TRBV9 | NA | TGTGCCAGCAGCGTATCGACAGGACCTGAAAAACTGTTTTTT | CASSVSTGPEKLFF
NA | TRBJ1-1 | TRBV5-1 | NA | TGCGCCAGCTCCATGGAGGGGCGGGGGAACACTGAAGCTTTCTTT | CASSMEGRGNTEAFF
TRBD1 | TRBJ2-7 | TRBV6-5 | NA | TGTGCCAGCAGTTTGACAGGGAATGGCGAGCAGTACTTC | CASSLTGNGEQYF
TRBD2 | TRBJ2-2 | TRBV7-6 | NA | TGTGCCAGCAGCCACGGGACTAGCGGAGCCACCGGGGAGCTGTTTTTT | CASSHGTSGATGELFF
TRBD1 | TRBJ1-6 | TRBV19 | NA | TGTGCCAGTAGAGTTGGGGGACAGGGTCCACCCCTCCACTTT | CASRVGGQGPPLHF
NA | TRBJ2-3 | TRBV11-2 | NA | TGTGCCAGCAGCTTAGATCCGGGTTCGAGCACAGATACGCAGTATTTT | CASSLDPGSSTDTQYF
TRBD1 | TRBJ1-1 | TRBV7-8 | few | TGTGCCAGCAGCTTAGATCGCAGGGGGACTGAAGCTTTCTTT | CASSLDRRGTEAFF
NA | TRBJ1-4 | TRBV9 | NA | TGTGCCAGCAGCGTCAGGGGCGAAGAAAAACTGTTTTTT | CASSVRGEEKLFF
TRBD2 | TRBJ2-1 | TRBV7-3 | NA | TGTGCCAGCAGCCCAAAGGGGCGGGAGGACGAGCAGTTCTTC | CASSPKGREDEQFF